The rows below give T cell receptor beta chains drawn from one sample of a study of blood T cell repertoires in COVID-19. Assay: immunoSEQ multiplex PCR; the TCRdb copy retains only in-frame clones and omits some. This table holds approximately 150,000 clones, 88% found once. The sample comprised peripheral blood. Source of these receptors: a woman aged 55-70 years with acute or convalescent COVID-19. Both conserved end residues are part of each CDR3. The D gene is left open where the match is weak. The size field is filled for only some rows; it gives once, few, many or a size class.

>TRBJ1-1|NA|TRBV4-3|NA
CASSLNLGRLATEAFF
TGCGCCAGCAGCCTCAACCTGGGGCGATTGGCCACTGAAGCTTTCTTT
>TRBJ1-3|once|TRBV5-1|TRBD1
CASSIGTGGNTIYF
TGCGCCAGCAGCATTGGGACAGGGGGAAACACCATATATTTT
>TRBJ2-5|NA|TRBV6-5|TRBD1
CASSYRRTGPQETQYF
TGTGCCAGCAGTTACCGTCGGACAGGGCCGCAAGAGACCCAGTACTTC
>TRBJ1-1|once|TRBV4-2|NA
CASSPGSTAFF
TGTGCCAGCAGCCCGGGATCCACAGCTTTCTTT
>TRBJ1-6|NA|TRBV14|NA
CASSQGRENSPLHF
TGTGCCAGCAGCCAAGGTCGCGAGAATTCACCCCTCCACTTT
>TRBJ2-1|NA|TRBV19|TRBD1
CASSIRGGQGNEQFF
TGTGCCAGTAGTATTCGAGGGGGCCAGGGCAATGAGCAGTTCTTC
>TRBJ1-3|NA|TRBV11-2|TRBD1
CASSLHRGNTIYF
TGTGCCAGCAGCTTACACAGGGGTAACACCATATATTTT
>TRBJ1-3|NA|TRBV9|NA
CASSSKVDTLSGNTIYF
TGTGCCAGCTCTTCTAAAGTGGACACCCTCTCTGGAAACACCATATATTTT
>TRBJ2-5|NA|TRBV2|NA
CASSEQTAGTQYF
TGTGCCAGCAGTGAACAAACGGCGGGGACCCAGTACTTC
>TRBJ1-4|NA|TRBV19|NA
CATSPTNEKLFF
TGTGCCACCAGTCCCACTAATGAAAAACTGTTTTTT
>TRBJ1-1|few|TRBV18|TRBD1
CASSTGQGAEAFF
TGTGCCAGCTCAACCGGACAGGGGGCCGAAGCTTTCTTT
>TRBJ2-3|NA|TRBV5-1|TRBD2
CASSLSGGVTDTQYF
TGCGCCAGCAGCCTGAGCGGGGGGGTCACAGATACGCAGTATTTT
>TRBJ1-2|NA|TRBV12-3/TRBV12-4|NA
CASSVRGGYTF
TGTGCCAGCAGTGTTAGGGGTGGCTACACCTTC
>TRBJ2-1|few|TRBV6-2/TRBV6-3|NA
CASSYSTGGSSYNEQFF
TGTGCCAGCAGTTACTCGACGGGGGGCAGCTCCTACAATGAGCAGTTCTTC
>TRBJ2-2|NA|TRBV5-1|NA
CASCRSRTDANTGELFF
TGCGCCAGCTGCCGGTCGCGGACTGACGCGAACACCGGGGAGCTGTTTTTT
>TRBJ2-3|NA|TRBV3-1/TRBV3-2|TRBD2
CASSQLAASTDTQYF
TGTGCCAGCAGCCAGCTAGCGGCTAGCACAGATACGCAGTATTTT
>TRBJ2-5|NA|TRBV4-1|TRBD2
CASSKTSWETQYF
TGCGCCAGCAGCAAGACTAGCTGGGAGACCCAGTACTTC
>TRBJ2-2|few|TRBV6-4|NA
CASSKGTGSPGELFF
TGTGCCAGCAGCAAAGGCACCGGTAGCCCCGGGGAGCTGTTTTTT
>TRBJ1-6|NA|TRBV5-1|NA
CASSLASRSNSPLHF
TGCGCCAGCAGCTTGGCCAGTCGAAGTAATTCACCCCTCCACTTT
>TRBJ1-5|NA|TRBV2|TRBD1
CASNPGTGDQPQHF
TGTGCCAGCAACCCCGGGACAGGGGATCAGCCCCAGCATTTT
>TRBJ1-5|NA|TRBV7-2|TRBD1
CASSRGTGYISNQPQHF
TGTGCCAGCTCGAGAGGGACAGGATATATTAGCAATCAGCCCCAGCATTTT
>TRBJ2-7|NA|TRBV25-1|TRBD1
CASRQQGATHEQYF
TGTGCCAGCAGACAACAGGGGGCGACCCACGAGCAGTACTTC
>TRBJ1-1|few|TRBV18|NA
CASSPFGGLNTEAFF
TGTGCCAGCTCACCGTTTGGGGGCCTGAACACTGAAGCTTTCTTT
>TRBJ1-1|NA|TRBV5-1|NA
CASSLRGNAGTEAFF
TGCGCCAGCAGCTTGAGGGGCAACGCGGGGACTGAAGCTTTCTTT
>TRBJ1-2|NA|TRBV2|NA
CASRGQIYGYTF
TGTGCCAGCCGAGGACAGATCTATGGCTACACCTTC
>TRBJ1-5|NA|TRBV7-9|TRBD1
CASSSSDRVIYQPQHF
TGTGCCAGCAGCTCCTCCGACAGGGTAATCTATCAGCCCCAGCATTTT
>TRBJ1-5|NA|TRBV28|NA
CATHYRVGSNQPQHF
TGTGCCACCCATTACAGGGTCGGGAGCAATCAGCCCCAGCATTTT
>TRBJ2-1|NA|TRBV7-6|NA
CASSFTDVGGAYNEQFF
TGTGCCAGCAGCTTCACGGACGTCGGGGGAGCCTACAATGAGCAGTTCTTC
>TRBJ2-5|NA|TRBV7-3|TRBD1
CASSPDRGKTQYF
TGTGCCAGCAGCCCAGACAGGGGGAAGACCCAGTACTTC
>TRBJ1-5|NA|TRBV4-2|TRBD1
CASSQGDRDDQPQHF
TGTGCCAGCAGCCAAGGAGACAGGGACGATCAGCCCCAGCATTTT
>TRBJ1-4|NA|TRBV5-1|NA
CASSFMQGFNEKLFF
TGCGCCAGCAGCTTTATGCAGGGCTTTAATGAAAAACTGTTTTTT
>TRBJ2-3|NA|TRBV7-2|NA
CASSLQGWIDTQYF
TGTGCCAGCAGCTTACAGGGCTGGATAGATACGCAGTATTTT
>TRBJ2-3|NA|TRBV27|NA
CASRSRPDTQYF
TGTGCCAGCAGGTCTCGTCCAGATACGCAGTATTTT
>TRBJ1-6|NA|TRBV7-2|NA
CASSLQGPVNSPLHF
TGTGCCAGCAGCTTACAGGGGCCGGTTAATTCACCCCTCCACTTT
>TRBJ1-5|few|TRBV5-6|NA
CASSRGTGSFNQPQHF
TGTGCCAGCAGCCGGGGAACAGGGAGCTTCAATCAGCCCCAGCATTTT
>TRBJ1-5|NA|TRBV19|TRBD1
CASSTRGTGSNSNQPQHF
TGTGCCAGTAGTACCCGAGGGACAGGGAGCAACAGCAATCAGCCCCAGCATTTT
>TRBJ2-6|NA|TRBV28|NA
CAIKTGLGANVLTF
TGTGCCATCAAAACAGGGCTCGGGGCCAACGTCCTGACTTTC
>TRBJ1-2|NA|TRBV20-1|NA
CSASVGDRGGYGYTF
TGCAGTGCTAGTGTCGGGGATCGGGGGGGCTATGGCTACACCTTC
>TRBJ1-4|NA|TRBV19|TRBD1
CASTAITGANEKLFF
TGTGCCAGTACGGCCATTACAGGGGCTAATGAAAAACTGTTTTTT
>TRBJ1-3|few|TRBV4-1|TRBD1
CASSQDGQGANTIYF
TGCGCCAGCAGCCAAGACGGGCAGGGGGCAAACACCATATATTTT
>TRBJ2-7|NA|TRBV7-9|TRBD1
CASSFSGGNDIKQYF
TGTGCCAGCAGCTTTTCAGGGGGTAATGATATCAAGCAGTACTTC
>TRBJ2-7|NA|TRBV6-5|TRBD1
CASRHLTGVPYEQYF
TGTGCCAGCAGGCATCTCACAGGGGTCCCTTACGAGCAGTACTTC
>TRBJ1-4|NA|TRBV27|NA
CASSTTGMNEKLFF
TGTGCCAGCAGTACGACAGGCATGAATGAAAAACTGTTTTTT
>TRBJ2-1|NA|TRBV3-1/TRBV3-2|TRBD1
CASSQAGGSYNEQFF
TGTGCCAGCAGCCAAGCAGGGGGCTCCTACAATGAGCAGTTCTTC
>TRBJ2-5|NA|TRBV9|TRBD2
CASSVGVAGGHRETQYF
TGTGCCAGCAGCGTAGGGGTAGCGGGGGGGCACCGAGAGACCCAGTACTTC
>TRBJ2-2|few|TRBV7-3|TRBD2
CASSLTTSSSAGELFF
TGTGCCAGCAGCTTAACGACTAGCTCGTCCGCCGGGGAGCTGTTTTTT
>TRBJ1-4|NA|TRBV5-6|NA
CASSLAGFPGKLFF
TGTGCCAGCAGCTTGGCCGGGTTCCCGGGGAAACTGTTTTTT
>TRBJ1-5|NA|TRBV7-6|TRBD1
CASSPVGGQGYNQPQHF
TGTGCCAGCAGCCCGGTGGGGGGACAGGGCTACAATCAGCCCCAGCATTTT
>TRBJ1-5|NA|TRBV6-5|TRBD1
CASRQGSQPQHF
TGTGCCAGCAGACAGGGGTCTCAGCCCCAGCATTTT
>TRBJ1-4|NA|TRBV7-9|TRBD1
CASSPRDRAGLGEKLFF
TGTGCCAGCAGCCCGAGGGACAGGGCCGGTCTGGGTGAAAAACTGTTTTTT
>TRBJ1-6|NA|TRBV7-8|NA
CASSLGDRNSPLHF
TGTGCCAGCAGCTTGGGTGACAGGAATTCACCCCTCCACTTT
>TRBJ2-5|NA|TRBV5-5|NA
CASSLAGVPQETQYF
TGTGCCAGCAGCTTGGCGGGGGTACCGCAAGAGACCCAGTACTTC
>TRBJ1-4|NA|TRBV6-6|NA
CASSYGSREGEKLFF
TGTGCCAGCAGTTACGGGTCGCGGGAGGGGGAAAAACTGTTTTTT
>TRBJ1-1|NA|TRBV5-1|NA
CASSLAPVNTEAFF
TGCGCCAGCAGCTTGGCCCCCGTGAACACTGAAGCTTTCTTT